This T cell receptor beta chain was identified during a study of low-dose radiotherapy and immunotherapy resistance in tumors. Study in general: Given every two weeks, intravenous cyclophosphamide 200 mg/m2 preceded radiation and immunotherapy by one day.

The CDR3 loop spans 16 amino acids. The germline gives CDR1 MNHNS, CDR2 SASEGT. The V end lost 1 base, the J end lost 7 bases, and 17 bases lay between the germline ends. First-strand cDNA used TRAV- and TRBV-specific primers, covering alpha and beta chains. Amplification of TCRs used a constant-region primer and V-primer adapter for roughly 18 PCR cycles. Each CDR3 protein gets one entry after TCRdb re-called the reads with MiXCR. Counted here are some 100,000 distinct CDR3 sequences, about a fifth occurring once; the ten biggest clones make up 4.1%. Time point here: after trial treatment. Treatment described: LDRT plus nivolumab, ipilimumab, low-dose cyclophosphamide and aspirin (RACIN trial). This clonotype was observed a handful of times.

The TCR originated in a male donor with prostate cancer. Sequenced here: PBMCs, sampled after low-dose radiotherapy plus immunotherapy. The genes are TRBV6-1 and TRBJ1-5; possibly TRBD1 for D (5 bases). Written as DNA, the CDR3 is TGTGCCAGCAGTGAAGGGGGCCCCCCAGGGACCCAGCCCCAGCATTTT. This translates into CASSEGGPPGTQPQHF.